The source of this T cell receptor beta chain is a study of OX40 agonist ivuxolimab in advanced cancers. Whole-study context: Those enrolled were 82.7% male, with a mean age of 60 years and ages from about 20 to 85. Partial responses were seen in three patients, one with hepatocellular carcinoma and two with cutaneous melanoma.

Trimming removed 7 bases from V and 4 bases from J; junction bases left unmatched: 9. The CDR3 length is 14 residues. Looked up from germline, CDR1 is MNHNS and CDR2 is SASEGT. This clone was detected once. TCRdb keeps only in-frame clones here, not all; method: immunoSEQ multiplex PCR. The profile covers tens of thousands of clones, with roughly 78% appearing a single time and approximately 5% taken by the ten largest. This TCR derives from an adult with an advanced solid tumor such as melanoma, head and neck, liver or kidney cancer. The chain recombines TRBV6-1 with TRBJ2-7, with 8 bases matching TRBD1. This sample comprised CD4+ or CD8+ T cells sorted from blood, obtained in a trial of the OX40 agonist ivuxolimab. DNA for the CDR3: TGTGCCAGCAACCTCGGCAGGGGGCCGTACGAGCAGTACTTC. Encoded protein: CASNLGRGPYEQYF.